This record concerns one T cell receptor (beta chain) sequence. The sample belongs to a study of PD-L1 blockade in urothelial cancer. Study background: Male sex and bladder-origin urothelial cancer characterized about 85% of the 29 patients. Previous chemotherapy exposure amounted to 0 to 3 regimens for patients.

Germline V CDR1 and CDR2: DFQATT, SNEGSKA (reference sequence). The CDR3 length is 10 residues. V lost 5 bases and J lost 11; bases outside the gene matches: 4. Assay used: immunoSEQ multiplex PCR; TCRdb lists only in-frame clones, some missing. The table records tens of thousands of clones, roughly 89% of them present only once. The chain joins TRBV20-1 to TRBJ1-1, with 8 bases lining up with TRBD1. This TCR was recovered from a man in his 60s with urothelial cancer. The specimen comprised PBMCs, sampled around atezolizumab (anti-PD-L1) treatment. The CDR3 DNA follows: TGCAGTGCTTACCGGACAGGGGCTTTCTTT. It encodes CSAYRTGAFF.